What follows are 32 T cell receptor beta chains derived from one specimen sequenced in a study of shared clonotypes between healthy human individuals. This table comes from immunoSEQ multiplex PCR, and its TCRdb copy is limited to in-frame clones, with some not included. The sample records over 75,000 clones, 68% being singletons. The sequenced sample was memory CD8+ T cells sorted from blood. This sample's subset: CD45RO+ cells pooled with CCR7-negative TemRA cells. All receptors derive from a man aged 25-40 years in good health.

The rearrangement joins TRBV7-2 to TRBJ2-1, with D unclear. In germline, CDR1 is SGHTA, CDR2 FQGNSA. Trimming stripped 0 bases from V and 0 bases from J, with 15 bases between. The CDR3 sequence is 18 residues long. The CDR3 bases are TGTGCCAGCAGCTTAGCGCTTTCCGGGCGGAGCTCCTACAATGAGCAGTTCTTC. It is translated as CASSLALSGRSSYNEQFF.

This clone was seen once. This rearrangement joins TRBV21-1 to TRBJ2-2; TRBD2, the table's D call, was not compared with the DNA. TRBV21-1 has pseudogene status. The CDR3 is 13 amino acids. In DNA, the CDR3 is TGTGCCAGCAACGCTAATAACACCGGGGAGCTGTTTTTT. This gives the protein CASNANNTGELFF.

The V and J genes are TRBV18 and TRBJ1-5; 10 bases agree with TRBD1. After removal of 5 bases from V and 0 bases from J, the junction contained 1 base not matched to a gene. Germline CDR1 KGHSH, CDR2 LQKENI. CDR3 size: 15 residues. CDR3 nucleotide sequence: TGTGCCAGCTCAGGACAGGGGGATAGCAATCAGCCCCAGCATTTT. Translating it yields CASSGQGDSNQPQHF.

V usage is TRBV29-1 and J usage is TRBJ2-7, with D perhaps being TRBD1 or TRBD2 (5 bases each). Germline V gene lookup returns CDR1 SQVTM and CDR2 ANQGSEA. Trimming took off 5 bases at V and 2 bases at J, with 16 bases between the two ends. There are 14 residues in the CDR3. CDR3 sequence reads: CSVRLEGMAYEQYF. CDR3 sequence (DNA): TGCAGCGTTCGTCTTGAGGGGATGGCCTACGAGCAGTACTTC.

This clone came up once. The chain is built from TRBV18 and TRBJ2-2, with a tentative D call TRBD2 (5 bases). The V gene's germline CDR1 is KGHSH and CDR2 LQKENI. The V gene lost 9 bases and the J gene lost 5 bases, with 19 bases spanning the gap. The length of the CDR3 is 15 residues. The CDR3 nucleotides are TGTGCCAGTTACCGGGATAAAGGGAGAACCGGGGAGCTGTTTTTT. It yields the protein CASYRDKGRTGELFF.

The chain combines TRBV15 with TRBJ2-1; no firm D call. Germline assignment: CDR1 LNHNV and CDR2 YYDKDF (reference sequence). The V and J ends lost 1 base and 1 base respectively, with 8 bases between them. There are 15 residues in the CDR3. CDR3 sequence reads: CATSRGSSSYNEQFF. DNA of the CDR3: TGTGCCACCAGCAGAGGGTCGTCGTCCTACAATGAGCAGTTCTTC.

The chain has TRBV6-5 and TRBJ2-7; 12 bases fit TRBD2. The CDR3 sequence is 15 residues long. The V segment lost 0 bases and the J segment 3 bases; nucleotides outside the gene matches: 0. Germline V CDR1 and CDR2: MNHEY, SVGAGI. The CDR3 nucleotides read TGTGCCAGCAGTTACTCGGGACTAGCGGGCTACGAGCAGTACTTC. Translating it yields CASSYSGLAGYEQYF.

A single count supports this clone. The chain recombines TRBV5-4 with TRBJ2-1, with TRBD2 matching 12 bases. The CDR3 contains 15 residues. CDR1 is SGHNT and CDR2 is YYREEE in the germline V gene (reference sequence). V gave up 4 bases and J gave up 6 bases; unmatched junction bases: 5. DNA of the CDR3: TGTGCCAGCAGCCCCGGGACTAGCGGGTTCAATGAGCAGTTCTTC. This gives the protein CASSPGTSGFNEQFF.

The chain joins TRBV5-5 to TRBJ2-2; no clear D gene. Trimming took 4 bases from V and 0 from J, leaving 7 bases between them. Germline V gives CDR1 SGHKS, CDR2 YYEKEE (reference sequence). This CDR3 is built from 14 residues. CDR3 amino acids: CASSRNPNTGELFF. The CDR3 region has the DNA TGTGCCAGCAGCCGAAACCCGAACACCGGGGAGCTGTTTTTT.

The rearrangement uses TRBV6-1 and TRBJ2-2; D gene uncertain. Trimming cost V 3 bases and J 3 bases, with 8 bases left between them. There are 14 residues in the CDR3. Germline loops: CDR1 MNHNS, CDR2 SASEGT. CDR3 DNA: TGTGCCAGCAGTGAGGTGGGCCACACCGGGGAGCTGTTTTTT. This translates into CASSEVGHTGELFF.

The chain is built from TRBV29-1 and TRBJ2-1; 7 bases match TRBD2. The trim removed 5 bases at V and 6 bases at J, leaving 10 bases unmatched. This CDR3 spans 14 amino acids. Germline V gives CDR1 SQVTM, CDR2 ANQGSEA. For the CDR3, the DNA is TGCAGCGTTTGGGAGGGCCATTCGTCCAATGAGCAGTTCTTC. It specifies CSVWEGHSSNEQFF.

The chain employs TRBV5-1 and TRBJ2-7; the D is unclear. The CDR3 is made up of 12 amino acids. V lost 8 bases, J lost 3 bases, and 12 bases lay in between. The germline V gene has CDR1 SGHRS and CDR2 YFSETQ. CDR3 amino acids: CASNDGFYEQYF. In DNA, the CDR3 is TGCGCCAGTAACGACGGATTCTACGAGCAGTACTTC.

The rearrangement joins TRBV5-1 to TRBJ2-7, with TRBD2 as a possible D gene (5 bases). V was pared by 2 bases and J by 6 bases, with 9 bases between. The CDR3 is 12 residues long. From germline, CDR1 is SGHRS and CDR2 YFSETQ. CDR3: CASSFFGIEQYF. CDR3 nucleotide sequence: TGCGCCAGCAGCTTTTTCGGGATCGAGCAGTACTTC.

The gene calls are TRBV18 and TRBJ2-7; perhaps TRBD1 as D (6 bases). This CDR3 is 13 amino acids long. V lost 4 bases, J lost 2 bases, and 9 bases lay in between. Per the germline V gene, CDR1 is KGHSH and CDR2 is LQKENI. The CDR3 sequence is CASSLGQTYEQYF. The CDR3 bases are TGTGCCAGCTCACTAGGACAGACCTACGAGCAGTACTTC.

V and J are TRBV30 and TRBJ1-4, with TRBD1 matching 7 bases. This CDR3 contains 11 residues. Germline CDR1 and CDR2: GTSNPN and SVGIG (reference sequence). The junction had 5 bases not matched to a gene; V was cut back by 5 bases and J by 11 bases. CDR3 amino acids: CAWGGQTKLFF. The CDR3 nucleotides are TGTGCCTGGGGGGGACAGACGAAACTGTTTTTT.

The chain employs TRBV6-5 and TRBJ2-1; tentative D call: TRBD2 (6 bases). The germline V gene encodes CDR1 MNHEY and CDR2 SVGAGI. Between the trimmed V and J ends, which lost 1 base and 10 bases, there was a span of 14 bases. The CDR3 contains 14 residues. Written as DNA, the CDR3 is TGTGCCAGCAGTTACTGGGGGACTGGAGGGGAGCAGTTCTTC. Amino acids: CASSYWGTGGEQFF.

The CDR3 DNA is TGTGCCAGCAGCTATGGACTAGCGGGGGAAAACATTCAGTACTTC. It yields the protein CASSYGLAGENIQYF. The V call is TRBV9, the J call TRBJ2-4; 13 bases agree with TRBD2. Per the germline V gene, CDR1 is SGDLS and CDR2 is YYNGEE. The CDR3 length is 15 residues. V lost 4 bases and J lost 5; bases outside the gene matches: 3.

CDR3 in DNA: TGTGCCAGCAGCTCCAGCGGGCACGAGCAGTTCTTC. Translating gives CASSSSGHEQFF. The chain recombines TRBV11-3 with TRBJ2-1, with D possibly matching TRBD2 (6 bases). The CDR3 contains 12 residues. Trimming cost V 4 bases and J 10 bases, with 11 bases left between them. Germline CDR1 SGHNT, CDR2 YENEEA.

With respect to this clone: The sample contains more than one DNA sequence encoding this CDR3. The chain employs TRBV30 and TRBJ2-1; D may match TRBD1 or TRBD2 (6 bases each). The CDR3 totals 15 residues. Trimming cost V 0 bases and J 0 bases, with 9 bases left between them. Germline CDR1 reads GTSNPN; CDR2 reads SVGIG (reference sequence). CDR3 in DNA: TGTGCCTGGAGTGTAGGGGGGAGCTCCTACAATGAGCAGTTCTTC. Its protein is CAWSVGGSSYNEQFF.

The chain recombines TRBV25-1 with TRBJ1-1; D gene unclear. CDR3 length: 13 amino acids. Between the trimmed V and J ends, which lost 4 bases and 0 bases, there was a span of 6 bases. Germline-derived CDR1 and CDR2 are MGHDK and SYGVNS. CDR3 protein: CASSAGMNTEAFF. CDR3 coding DNA: TGTGCCAGCAGTGCGGGGATGAACACTGAAGCTTTCTTT.

The chain has TRBV13 and TRBJ1-1; the D gene is possibly TRBD1 (6 bases). This CDR3 has 15 residues. Trimming shortened V by 5 bases and J by 4 bases, and 17 bases separated the two germline ends. Germline V gene data show CDR1 as PRHDT and CDR2 as FYEKMQ (reference sequence). CDR3 sequence: CASSPVQGDGTEAFF. The CDR3 nucleotides are TGTGCCAGCAGCCCGGTACAGGGAGACGGCACTGAAGCTTTCTTT.

This clone was detected a few times. The V and J genes are TRBV25-1 and TRBJ1-3; D gene ambiguous. Germline V CDR1 and CDR2: MGHDK, SYGVNS. This CDR3 spans 13 amino acids. V was pared by 1 base and J by 3 bases, with 4 bases between. This chain's CDR3 is CASSESFGNTIYF. CDR3 bases: TGTGCCAGCAGTGAATCTTTTGGAAACACCATATATTTT. The full variable domain, completed using reference TRBV25-1 and TRBJ1-3, is EADIYQTPRYLVIGTGKKITLECSQTMGHDKMYWYQQDPGMELHLIHYSYGVNSTEKGDLSSESTVSRIRTEHFPLTLESARPSHTSQYLCASSESFGNTIYFGEGSWLTVV.

The rearrangement uses TRBV20-1 and TRBJ2-7; D is unresolved. This CDR3 region has 11 residues. Trimming shortened V by 5 bases and J by 7 bases, and 12 bases separated the two germline ends. Germline V CDR1 and CDR2: DFQATT, SNEGSKA (reference sequence). The DNA of the CDR3 is TGCAGTGCTCCCCAAGGTCGGGAGCAGTACTTC. Translated, it gives CSAPQGREQYF.

The V and J genes are TRBV11-2 and TRBJ2-1; 8 nucleotides match TRBD1. This CDR3 is built from 16 residues. V gave up 2 bases and J gave up 8 bases; unmatched junction bases: 11. Per the germline V gene, CDR1 is SGHAT and CDR2 is FQNNGV. This chain's CDR3 is CASSLNTGTGIDEQFF. In DNA, the CDR3 is TGTGCCAGCAGCTTAAACACCGGGACAGGTATCGATGAGCAGTTCTTC. Drawing the rest from reference TRBV11-2 and TRBJ2-1, the complete variable domain is EAGVAQSPRYKIIEKRQSVAFWCNPISGHATLYWYQQILGQGPKLLIQFQNNGVVDDSQLPKDRFSAERLKGVDSTLKIQPAKLEDSAVYLCASSLNTGTGIDEQFFGPGTRLTVL.

The chain uses TRBV6-1 and TRBJ2-2; D uncertain. The CDR3 totals 13 residues. V was shortened by 7 bases and J by 8 bases, with 14 bases between the two germline ends. Germline assignment: CDR1 MNHNS and CDR2 SASEGT. This CDR3 is CASTKMTAGELFF. The CDR3 coding sequence is TGTGCCAGCACTAAAATGACGGCTGGGGAGCTGTTTTTT.

V is TRBV28 and J is TRBJ2-1; perhaps TRBD1 as D (6 bases). The CDR3 totals 13 residues. The germline V and J ends were trimmed by 7 bases and 10 bases, with 17 bases remaining between them. CDR1 is MDHEN and CDR2 is SYDVKM in the germline V gene. Here the CDR3 DNA reads TGTGCCAGCATCAAGGGCAGGGGCTGGGAGCAGTTCTTC. Amino acid sequence: CASIKGRGWEQFF.

The rearrangement links TRBV28 to TRBJ2-3; tentatively, D is TRBD1 or TRBD2 (5 bases each). CDR3 length: 13 residues. Germline V gives CDR1 MDHEN, CDR2 SYDVKM. Trimming pared 8 bases from V and 2 bases from J, leaving 11 bases between. Here the CDR3 reads CASGRDLTDTQYF. The CDR3 bases are TGTGCCAGCGGCAGGGACCTCACAGATACGCAGTATTTT.

V gene TRBV6-5 combines with J gene TRBJ2-2, with TRBD1 matching 8 bases. Germline values: CDR1 MNHEY, CDR2 SVGAGI. Trimming at V came to 2 bases and at J to 4 bases, leaving 6 bases not matched to a gene. This CDR3 is built from 16 residues. The CDR3 is CASSYGRGQGTGELFF. The CDR3 DNA is TGTGCCAGCAGTTACGGCAGGGGGCAAGGCACCGGGGAGCTGTTTTTT.

The rearrangement links TRBV6-4 to TRBJ2-1, with D unresolved. In germline, CDR1 is MRHNA, CDR2 SNTAGT. The length of the CDR3 is 13 residues. V was pared by 0 bases and J by 10 bases, with 10 bases between. CDR3 in amino acids: CASSDSERSEQFF. The CDR3 coding sequence is TGTGCCAGCAGTGACTCCGAGCGTTCCGAGCAGTTCTTC.

This chain joins TRBV28 and TRBJ2-2, with 7 nucleotides matching TRBD2. V gave up 2 bases and J gave up 0 bases; unmatched junction bases: 9. This CDR3 is 18 amino acids long. In germline, CDR1 is MDHEN, CDR2 SYDVKM. The chain's CDR3 is CASSLGDWGLPNTGELFF. The CDR3 region has the DNA TGTGCCAGCAGTTTAGGGGATTGGGGACTACCGAACACCGGGGAGCTGTTTTTT.

The chain links TRBV6-4 to TRBJ2-1, with TRBD2 identical over 10 bases. CDR1 is MRHNA, CDR2 SNTAGT, per germline. Trimming removed 7 bases from V and 9 bases from J; junction bases left unmatched: 15. This CDR3 has 16 residues. CDR3 region: CASTHASGSVPGEQFF. Here the CDR3 DNA reads TGTGCCAGCACCCACGCTAGCGGGAGCGTCCCTGGTGAGCAGTTCTTC.

A note on this clone: A read error may produce the germline difference seen at one junction end. This sequence joins TRBV6-6 and TRBJ2-7; 7 nucleotides agree with TRBD1. CDR3 size: 12 residues. CDR1 and CDR2 from the germline V gene are MNHNY and SVGAGI (reference sequence). In nucleotides, the CDR3 is TGTGCCAGCAGTTACGTATCGGGGACAGTAAGCTTC. Its protein product is CASSYVSGTVSF.